The 20 T cell receptor beta chains below were found in one sample sequenced in a study of beta chain features in type 1 diabetes. Their target antigens are unknown. Findings and limits, study-wide: Moderately but significantly shorter TCRB CDR3s were found in Type 1 diabetes patients in all four CD4+ subsets.

Reverse transcription of all isolated RNA meant that expressed TCRB transcripts were sequenced. Produced via immunoSEQ multiplex PCR; TCRdb's table is partial and in-frame only. In the table there are over 200,000 clones, approximately 10% of which are singletons. The material sequenced was naive CD4+ T cells from blood. The receptors were gathered from a man between 25 and 39 years old with type 1 diabetes.

Concerning this clone: The conserved phenylalanine or tryptophan is not found at the CDR3 terminus, so this likely reflects a read error. The chain employs TRBV2 and TRBJ2-7; a weak D match, TRBD1 (5 bases). Trimming removed 6 bases at V and 7 bases at J, with 13 bases between. There are 12 residues in the CDR3. The V gene's germline CDR1 is SNHLY and CDR2 FYNNEI. CDR3 coding DNA: TGTGCCAGCAGCCCAGACAGCAATGAGCAGTACCTC. Translated, it gives CASSPDSNEQYL.

This clone has a handful of counts. This chain joins TRBV28 and TRBJ1-1; D not resolved. The V end was cut by 5 bases, the J end by 7 bases, with 17 bases between. The CDR3 loop spans 14 amino acids. Germline loops: CDR1 MDHEN, CDR2 SYDVKM. The CDR3 DNA reads as TGTGCCAGCAGTCCCTTGGCGACGGGTCGTGAAGCTTTCTTT. This translates into CASSPLATGREAFF.

This clone was observed a few times. This chain joins TRBV29-1 and TRBJ2-5; a possible D gene is TRBD2 (5 bases). The CDR3 totals 11 residues. The germline V and J ends were trimmed by 7 bases and 5 bases, with 11 bases remaining between them. CDR1 is SQVTM, CDR2 ANQGSEA, per germline. CDR3 bases: TGCAGCGCCCAAAGGGAGGAGACCCAGTACTTC. This encodes CSAQREETQYF.

In this sample, this clone turned up a few times. The chain is built from TRBV11-2 and TRBJ2-3; TRBD1 is a possible D gene (6 bases). V lost 6 bases to trimming and J lost 6 bases, with 13 bases between them. Germline V gene sequence: CDR1 SGHAT, CDR2 FQNNGV. This CDR3 comprises 13 residues. CDR3 sequence (DNA): TGTGCCAGCAGGAACGAGAGGGGGGATACGCAGTATTTT. Its protein product is CASRNERGDTQYF.

This clone has more than one count but fewer than ten. This sequence joins TRBV18 and TRBJ2-7; D is uncertain. From germline, CDR1 is KGHSH and CDR2 LQKENI. Trimming cost V 2 bases and J 2 bases, with 10 bases left between them. This CDR3 region has 14 residues. CDR3 DNA sequence: TGTGCCAGCTCACCAGCTTCACAGACCTACGAGCAGTACTTC. It translates to CASSPASQTYEQYF.

This clone has more than one count but fewer than ten. The chain links TRBV21-1 to TRBJ2-7; TRBD2, the D gene given by the table, was not confirmed from the DNA. TRBV21-1 is an annotated pseudogene. The CDR3 is 15 amino acids. As DNA, the CDR3 is TGTGCCAGCAGCCTGAGAAGCGGACGCTCCTACGAGCAGTACTTC. Translating gives CASSLRSGRSYEQYF.

Notes on this clone: Other DNA variants within this sample encode the same CDR3. The V and J genes are TRBV6-5 and TRBJ2-1, with D uncertain. The germline gives CDR1 MNHEY, CDR2 SVGAGI. V dropped 0 bases and J dropped 9 bases, with 3 bases sitting between them. The CDR3 length is 11 residues. CDR3 sequence reads: CASSYSGEQFF. The CDR3 DNA reads as TGTGCCAGCAGTTACTCCGGTGAGCAGTTCTTC.

This clone came up a few times. The chain joins TRBV29-1 to TRBJ2-1; tentatively, D is TRBD1 (6 bases). The germline gives CDR1 SQVTM, CDR2 ANQGSEA. CDR3 size: 14 residues. V gave up 3 bases and J gave up 1 base, with 10 bases separating them. The chain's CDR3 is CSVDQGQSYNEQFF. CDR3 nucleotide sequence: TGCAGCGTTGATCAAGGACAGTCCTACAATGAGCAGTTCTTC.

This clone was seen a few times. V and J are TRBV29-1 and TRBJ2-5; D may be TRBD1 (6 bases). Germline lookup yields CDR1 SQVTM and CDR2 ANQGSEA. Trimming removed 3 bases at V and 3 bases at J, with 11 bases between. This CDR3 region has 13 residues. CDR3 amino acids: CSVDPPGEETQYF. In DNA, the CDR3 is TGCAGCGTTGATCCTCCAGGGGAAGAGACCCAGTACTTC.

This clone has only a few counts. V gene TRBV9 combines with J gene TRBJ2-3; 11 bases match TRBD2. Losses at the gene ends were 4 bases for V and 1 base for J; bases not matched to a gene: 2. CDR3 length: 15 residues. Germline lookup yields CDR1 SGDLS and CDR2 YYNGEE. The CDR3 spells CASSKTSGGTDTQYF. DNA for the CDR3: TGTGCCAGCAGCAAGACTAGCGGGGGCACAGATACGCAGTATTTT. The full variable domain, rest sourced from reference TRBV9 and TRBJ2-3, is DSGVTQTPKHLITATGQRVTLRCSPRSGDLSVYWYQQSLDQGLQFLIQYYNGEERAKGNILERFSAQQFPDLHSELNLSSLELGDSALYFCASSKTSGGTDTQYFGPGTRLTVL.

This clone was seen only a few times. The identical CDR3 is also encoded by other nucleotide sequences in the sample. V is TRBV9 and J is TRBJ2-6; D call uncertain. The CDR3 is made up of 14 amino acids. V was trimmed by 0 bases and J by 4 bases, leaving 5 bases between them. The V gene's germline CDR1 is SGDLS and CDR2 YYNGEE. The CDR3 is CASSVAAGANVLTF. DNA for the CDR3: TGTGCCAGCAGCGTAGCTGCGGGGGCCAACGTCCTGACTTTC.

The sample holds a few counts of this clone. This chain uses TRBV7-9 with TRBJ1-2; 7 bases line up with TRBD1. Germline V gives CDR1 SEHNR, CDR2 FQNEAQ (reference sequence). V lost 3 bases, J lost 6 bases, and 10 bases stayed unmatched. The CDR3 runs to 15 residues. The CDR3 region is CASSFDGTALDGYTF. DNA for the CDR3: TGTGCCAGCAGCTTCGACGGGACAGCCCTCGATGGCTACACCTTC. The full variable domain, its missing parts supplied by reference TRBV7-9 and TRBJ1-2, is DTGVSQNPRHKITKRGQNVTFRCDPISEHNRLYWYRQTLGQGPEFLTYFQNEAQLEKSRLLSDRFSAERPKGSFSTLEIQRTEQGDSAMYLCASSFDGTALDGYTFGSGTRLTVV.

This clone was counted between two and nine times. The CDR3 DNA reads TGTGCCAGCTCCCCCGCCGGGACATTAAACACTGAAGCTTTCTTT. This gives the protein CASSPAGTLNTEAFF. V usage is TRBV18 and J usage is TRBJ1-1; D perhaps matches TRBD1 (6 bases). This CDR3 has 15 amino acids. The germline V gene has CDR1 KGHSH and CDR2 LQKENI. Trimming stripped 6 bases from V and 2 bases from J, with 16 bases between. Variable domain in full (rest from reference TRBV18 and TRBJ1-1): NAGVMQNPRHLVRRRGQEARLRCSPMKGHSHVYWYRQLPEEGLKFMVYLQKENIIDESGMPKERFSAEFPKEGPSILRIQQVVRGDSAAYFCASSPAGTLNTEAFFGQGTRLTVV.

This clone turned up a few times. The chain is built from TRBV19 and TRBJ1-6; possible D gene TRBD1, 6 bases. The V and J ends lost 10 bases and 9 bases respectively, with 25 bases between them. Germline CDR1 is LNHDA and CDR2 is SQIVND (reference sequence). The CDR3 extends over 16 amino acids. CDR3 sequence (DNA): TGTGCCACCTCCGGCCACCAAACAGGGAATCGTTCACCCCTCCACTTT. Its translation is CATSGHQTGNRSPLHF. The entire variable domain, with the rest obtained from reference TRBV19 and TRBJ1-6, is as follows: DGGITQSPKYLFRKEGQNVTLSCEQNLNHDAMYWYRQDPGQGLRLIYYSQIVNDFQKGDIAEGYSVSREKKESFPLTVTSAQKNPTAFYLCATSGHQTGNRSPLHFGNGTRLTVT.

This clone was picked up a small number of times. The chain is built from TRBV2 and TRBJ2-5; weak D call: TRBD1 (5 bases). The end of the DNA aligns better with TRBJ2-7, so the J call may be wrong. Germline loops: CDR1 SNHLY, CDR2 FYNNEI. The CDR3 extends over 13 amino acids. Written as DNA, the CDR3 is TGTGCCAGCGCAGACAGCAACTCCTACGAGCAGTACTTC. This translates into CASADSNSYEQYF.

This clone was counted once. CDR3: CASSRQGIGGYTF. In DNA, the CDR3 is TGTGCCAGCAGCCGACAGGGTATTGGAGGCTACACCTTC. V usage is TRBV28 and J usage is TRBJ1-2, with 7 bases matching TRBD1. CDR3 length: 13 amino acids. CDR1 and CDR2 from the germline V gene are MDHEN and SYDVKM. V trimming: 6 bases; J trimming: 8 bases; junction bases outside the gene matches: 9.

V is TRBV19 and J is TRBJ1-5; D unclear. Per the germline V gene, CDR1 is LNHDA and CDR2 is SQIVND (reference sequence). V was clipped by 7 bases and J by 9 bases, with 10 bases between them. The CDR3 spans 11 residues. CDR3 amino acids: CASNLRRPQHF. The CDR3 DNA follows: TGTGCCAGTAACCTGAGGAGGCCCCAGCATTTT.

The CDR3 is CASSSFGTDQPQHF. CDR3 DNA sequence: TGTGCCAGCAGCTCTTTCGGGACAGATCAGCCCCAGCATTTT. This chain links TRBV5-4 with TRBJ1-5; 7 bases match TRBD1. V gave up 3 bases and J gave up 5 bases; unmatched junction bases: 5. The CDR3 sequence is 14 residues long. Germline CDR1 SGHNT, CDR2 YYREEE (reference sequence).

This clone was counted only a few times. The chain joins TRBV30 to TRBJ1-5; maybe TRBD1 (5 bases). Trimming took 0 bases from V and 2 from J, leaving 11 bases between them. Germline V gives CDR1 GTSNPN, CDR2 SVGIG (reference sequence). There are 15 residues in the CDR3. The DNA for the CDR3 is TGTGCCTGGAGTGTCTTGGGCAGGGGCAATCAGCCCCAGCATTTT. Translation gives CAWSVLGRGNQPQHF.

This rearrangement joins TRBV27 to TRBJ2-7, with D maybe TRBD1 (6 bases). The CDR3 extends over 15 amino acids. The V and J ends lost 0 bases and 3 bases respectively, with 12 bases between them. Looked up from germline, CDR1 is MNHEY and CDR2 is SMNVEV (reference sequence). In nucleotides, the CDR3 is TGTGCCAGCAGTTTATCGCACAGGGTTGACTACGAGCAGTACTTC. Protein sequence: CASSLSHRVDYEQYF.